These T cell receptor beta chains were read from a single sample in a study of T cells in Graves' hyperthyroidism and ophthalmopathy. A single record per CDR3 protein comes from TCRdb applying MiXCR to the multiplex PCR reads. The data contain approximately 400,000 distinct CDR3 sequences, roughly 14% of them singletons. The sequenced sample consisted of blood. These receptors all come from a woman between 18 and 30 years old with Graves' hyperthyroidism. CDR3s include the opening cysteine and the closing phenylalanine or tryptophan.

len	v_gene	CDR3aa
15	TRBV28	CASSFGGRMENEQYF
15	TRBV7-8	CASSLGGQGAREQYF
14	TRBV20-1	CSARDFRLDNEQFF
15	TRBV5-8	CASRGSDAGKRVAFF
15	TRBV7-6	CASSSGTGRNQPRHF
16	TRBV7-2	CASSLGYGRSGNTIYF
14	TRBV12-3/TRBV12-4	CASRTGTRRDTQYF
18	TRBV6-1	CASRTYSGLAGGAGELFF
14	TRBV28	CAAGEAGGLDTQYF
14	TRBV20-1	CSAREARGLNEQYF
16	TRBV9	CASLLARQEVNQPQHF
14	TRBV19	CASKSEYLNTEAFF
15	TRBV11-2	CASSLAASGRDTQYF
16	TRBV12-3/TRBV12-4	CASSPGQGPSTDTQYF
16	TRBV5-1	CASSRDGQTVTDTQYF
14	TRBV28	CASSLLPAGAEQYF